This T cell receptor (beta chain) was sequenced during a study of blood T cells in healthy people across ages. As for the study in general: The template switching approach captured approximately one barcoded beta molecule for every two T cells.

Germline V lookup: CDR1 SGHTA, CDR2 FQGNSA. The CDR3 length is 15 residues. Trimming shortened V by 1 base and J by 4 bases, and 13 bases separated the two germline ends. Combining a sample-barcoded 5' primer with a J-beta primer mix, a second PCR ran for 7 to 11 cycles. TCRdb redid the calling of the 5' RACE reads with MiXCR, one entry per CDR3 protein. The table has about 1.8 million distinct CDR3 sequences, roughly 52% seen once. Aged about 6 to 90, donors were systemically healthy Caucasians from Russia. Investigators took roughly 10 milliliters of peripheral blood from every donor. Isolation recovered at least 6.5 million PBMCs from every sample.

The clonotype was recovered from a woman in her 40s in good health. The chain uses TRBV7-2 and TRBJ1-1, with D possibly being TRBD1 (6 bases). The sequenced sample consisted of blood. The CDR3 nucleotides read TGTGCCAGCAGCTTAGATGCGGGGGGCGCCACTGAAGCTTTCTTT. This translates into CASSLDAGGATEAFF.